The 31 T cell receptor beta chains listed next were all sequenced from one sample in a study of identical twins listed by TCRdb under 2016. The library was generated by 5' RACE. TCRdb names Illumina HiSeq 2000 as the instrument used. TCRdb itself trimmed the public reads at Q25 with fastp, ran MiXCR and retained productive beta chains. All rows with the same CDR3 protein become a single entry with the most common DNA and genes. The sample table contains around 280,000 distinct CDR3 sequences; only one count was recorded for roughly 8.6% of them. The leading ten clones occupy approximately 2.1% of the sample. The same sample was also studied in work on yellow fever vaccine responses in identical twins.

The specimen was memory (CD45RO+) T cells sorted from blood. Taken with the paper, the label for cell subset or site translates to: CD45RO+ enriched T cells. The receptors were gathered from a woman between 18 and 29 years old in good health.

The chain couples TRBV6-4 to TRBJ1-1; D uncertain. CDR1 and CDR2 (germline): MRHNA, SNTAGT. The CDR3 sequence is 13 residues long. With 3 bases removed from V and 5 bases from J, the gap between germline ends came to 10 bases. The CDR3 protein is CASSERSETEAFF. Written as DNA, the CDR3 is TGTGCCAGCAGTGAACGATCGGAAACTGAAGCTTTCTTT.

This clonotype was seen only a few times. CDR3 nucleotide sequence: TGTGCCAGTAGTATTGGGACCTCGGTGAACATTCAGTACTTC. It is translated as CASSIGTSVNIQYF. The rearrangement joins TRBV19 to TRBJ2-4; possibly TRBD1 or TRBD2 for D (5 bases each). The CDR3 totals 14 residues. From germline, CDR1 is LNHDA and CDR2 SQIVND (reference sequence). The ends were cut back, 3 bases at V and 7 bases at J, with 13 bases in the middle.

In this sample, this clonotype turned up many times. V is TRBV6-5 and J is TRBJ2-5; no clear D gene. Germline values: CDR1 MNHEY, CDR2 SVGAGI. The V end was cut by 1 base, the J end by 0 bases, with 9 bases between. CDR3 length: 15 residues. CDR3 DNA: TGTGCCAGCAGTTACTTTCTGAAACACCAAGAGACCCAGTACTTC. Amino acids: CASSYFLKHQETQYF.

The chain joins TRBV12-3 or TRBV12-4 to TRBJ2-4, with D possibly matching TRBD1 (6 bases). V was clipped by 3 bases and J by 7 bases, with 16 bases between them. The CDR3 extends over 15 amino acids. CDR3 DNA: TGTGCCAGCAGTTTGGCCGGACAGATTTCGAACATTCAGTACTTC. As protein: CASSLAGQISNIQYF.

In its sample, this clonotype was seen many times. DNA of the CDR3: TGCGCCAGCAGCTTGGGGGACTCGCCTAACACCGGGGAGCTGTTTTTT. Translated, it gives CASSLGDSPNTGELFF. The chain employs TRBV5-1 and TRBJ2-2, with D tentatively TRBD2 (6 bases). The V and J ends lost 0 bases and 2 bases respectively, with 11 bases between them. The germline CDR1 and CDR2 sequences are SGHRS and YFSETQ. CDR3 length: 16 amino acids.

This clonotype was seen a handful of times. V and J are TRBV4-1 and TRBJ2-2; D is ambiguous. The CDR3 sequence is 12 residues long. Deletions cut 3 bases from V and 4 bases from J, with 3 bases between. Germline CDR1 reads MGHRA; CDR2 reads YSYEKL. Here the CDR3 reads CASSQITGELFF. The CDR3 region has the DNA TGCGCCAGCAGCCAGATCACCGGGGAGCTGTTTTTT.

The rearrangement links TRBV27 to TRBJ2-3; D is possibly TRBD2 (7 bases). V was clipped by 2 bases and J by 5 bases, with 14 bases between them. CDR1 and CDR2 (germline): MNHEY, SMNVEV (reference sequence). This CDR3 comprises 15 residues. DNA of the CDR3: TGTGCCAGCAGTTTAGACCGGGGGGCGGGAGATACGCAGTATTTT. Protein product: CASSLDRGAGDTQYF.

The CDR3: CSAPDAKIATNEKLFF. The CDR3 region has the DNA TGCAGTGCCCCGGACGCAAAGATAGCAACTAATGAAAAACTGTTTTTT. The chain recombines TRBV20-1 with TRBJ1-4; D remains ambiguous. The V end lost 6 bases, the J end lost 0 bases, and 17 bases lay between the germline ends. Germline loops: CDR1 DFQATT, CDR2 SNEGSKA (reference sequence). The CDR3 has 16 residues.

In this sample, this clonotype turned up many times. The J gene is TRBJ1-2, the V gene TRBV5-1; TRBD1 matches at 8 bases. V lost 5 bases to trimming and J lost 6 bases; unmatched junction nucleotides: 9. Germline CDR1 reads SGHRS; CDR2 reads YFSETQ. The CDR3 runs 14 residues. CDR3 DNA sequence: TGCGCCAGCAGGATAGACAGGGGCCGTGATGGCTACACCTTC. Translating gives CASRIDRGRDGYTF.

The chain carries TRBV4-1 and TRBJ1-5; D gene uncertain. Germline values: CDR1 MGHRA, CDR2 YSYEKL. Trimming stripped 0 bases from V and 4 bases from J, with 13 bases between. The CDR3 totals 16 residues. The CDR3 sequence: CASSQEFRPANQPQHF. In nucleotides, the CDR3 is TGCGCCAGCAGCCAAGAGTTCAGGCCCGCAAATCAGCCCCAGCATTTT.

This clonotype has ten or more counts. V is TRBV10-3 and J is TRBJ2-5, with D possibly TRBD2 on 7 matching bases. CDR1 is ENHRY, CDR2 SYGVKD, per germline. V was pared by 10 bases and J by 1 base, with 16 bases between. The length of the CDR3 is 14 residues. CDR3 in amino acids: CATSGGQIQETQYF. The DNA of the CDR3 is TGTGCCACCTCGGGAGGACAGATCCAAGAGACCCAGTACTTC.

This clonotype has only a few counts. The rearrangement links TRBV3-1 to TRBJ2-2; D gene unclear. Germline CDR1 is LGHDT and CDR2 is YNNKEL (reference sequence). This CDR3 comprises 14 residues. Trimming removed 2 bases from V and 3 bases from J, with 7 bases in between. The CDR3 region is CASSQSPDTGELFF. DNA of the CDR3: TGTGCCAGCAGCCAAAGTCCCGACACCGGGGAGCTGTTTTTT.

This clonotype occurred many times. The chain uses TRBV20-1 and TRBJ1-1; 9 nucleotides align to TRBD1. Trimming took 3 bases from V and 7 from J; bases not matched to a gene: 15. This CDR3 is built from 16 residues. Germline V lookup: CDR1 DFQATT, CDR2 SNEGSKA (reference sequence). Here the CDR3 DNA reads TGCAGTGCTAGTGGGGTGACCCTCACAGGGGGCCTTGAAGCTTTCTTT. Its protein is CSASGVTLTGGLEAFF.

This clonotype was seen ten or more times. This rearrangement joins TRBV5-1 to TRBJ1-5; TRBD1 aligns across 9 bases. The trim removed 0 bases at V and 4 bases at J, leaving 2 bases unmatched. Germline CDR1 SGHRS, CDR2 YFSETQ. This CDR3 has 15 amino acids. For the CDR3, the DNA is TGCGCCAGCAGCTTGGATGGACAGGGGAATCAGCCCCAGCATTTT. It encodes CASSLDGQGNQPQHF.

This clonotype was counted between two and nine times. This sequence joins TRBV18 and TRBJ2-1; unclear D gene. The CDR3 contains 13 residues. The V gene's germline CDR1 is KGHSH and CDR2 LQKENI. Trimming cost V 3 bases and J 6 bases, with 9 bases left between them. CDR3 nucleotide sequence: TGTGCCAGCTCACCTCTGCCCACCAATGAGCAGTTCTTC. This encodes CASSPLPTNEQFF.

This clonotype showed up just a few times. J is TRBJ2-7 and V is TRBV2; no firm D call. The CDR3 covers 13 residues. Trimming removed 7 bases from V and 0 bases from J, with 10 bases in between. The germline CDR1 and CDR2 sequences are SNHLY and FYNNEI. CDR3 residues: CASKPGSSYEQYF. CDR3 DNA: TGTGCCAGCAAGCCCGGAAGCTCCTACGAGCAGTACTTC.

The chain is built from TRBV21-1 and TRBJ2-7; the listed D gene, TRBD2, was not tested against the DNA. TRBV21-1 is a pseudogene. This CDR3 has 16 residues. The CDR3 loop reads CASSKYGTSVSHEQYF. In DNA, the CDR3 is TGTGCCAGCAGCAAATATGGGACTAGCGTGTCCCACGAGCAGTACTTC.

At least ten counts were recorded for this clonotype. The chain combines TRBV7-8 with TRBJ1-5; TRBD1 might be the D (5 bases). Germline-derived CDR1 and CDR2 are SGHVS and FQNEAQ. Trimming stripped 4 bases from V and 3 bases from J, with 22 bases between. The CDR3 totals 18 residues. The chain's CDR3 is CASSSAGGFRFTNQPQHF. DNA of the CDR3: TGTGCCAGCAGCTCGGCCGGGGGGTTTCGGTTTACCAATCAGCCCCAGCATTTT. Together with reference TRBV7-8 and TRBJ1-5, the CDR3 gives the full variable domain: GAGVSQSPRYKVAKRGQDVALRCDPISGHVSLFWYQQALGQGPEFLTYFQNEAQLDKSGLPSDRFFAERPEGSVSTLKIQRTQQEDSAVYLCASSSAGGFRFTNQPQHFGDGTRLSIL.

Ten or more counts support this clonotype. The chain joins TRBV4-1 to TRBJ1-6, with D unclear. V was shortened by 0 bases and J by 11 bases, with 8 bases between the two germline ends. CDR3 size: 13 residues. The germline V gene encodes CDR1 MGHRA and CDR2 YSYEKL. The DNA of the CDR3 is TGCGCCAGCAGCCAAGAAACGGGAACACCCCTCCACTTT. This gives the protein CASSQETGTPLHF.

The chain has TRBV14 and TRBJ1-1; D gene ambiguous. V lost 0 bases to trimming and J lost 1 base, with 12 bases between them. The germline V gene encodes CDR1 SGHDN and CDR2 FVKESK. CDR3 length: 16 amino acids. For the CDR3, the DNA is TGTGCCAGCAGCCAAGAGTTAATGAGGAAGAACACTGAAGCTTTCTTT. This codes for CASSQELMRKNTEAFF.

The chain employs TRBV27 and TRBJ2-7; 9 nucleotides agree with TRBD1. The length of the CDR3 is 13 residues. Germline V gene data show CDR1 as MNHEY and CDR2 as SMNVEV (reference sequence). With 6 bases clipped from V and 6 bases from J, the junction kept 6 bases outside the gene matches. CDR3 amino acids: CASRGDRVGEQYF. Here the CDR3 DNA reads TGTGCCAGCAGGGGGGACAGGGTAGGCGAGCAGTACTTC.

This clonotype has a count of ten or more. This CDR3 reads CASSHIDILAYNEQFF. CDR3 nucleotide sequence: TGCGCCAGCAGCCATATAGATATTCTAGCTTACAATGAGCAGTTCTTC. V usage is TRBV4-1 and J usage is TRBJ2-1; tentatively, D is TRBD2 (5 bases). CDR3 length equals 16 residues. Germline CDR1 and CDR2: MGHRA and YSYEKL. V lost 3 bases and J 4 bases, leaving 16 bases between the germline ends.

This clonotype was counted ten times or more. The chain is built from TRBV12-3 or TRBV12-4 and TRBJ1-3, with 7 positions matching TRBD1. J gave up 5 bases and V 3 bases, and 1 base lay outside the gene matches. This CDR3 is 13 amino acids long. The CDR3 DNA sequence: TGTGCCAGCAGTTTGACAGGGCGAAACACCATATATTTT. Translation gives CASSLTGRNTIYF.

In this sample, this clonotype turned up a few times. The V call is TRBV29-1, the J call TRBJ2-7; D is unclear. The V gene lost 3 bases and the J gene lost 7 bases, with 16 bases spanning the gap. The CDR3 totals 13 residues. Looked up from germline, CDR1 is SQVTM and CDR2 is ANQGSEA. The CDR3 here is CSVEVGYLMEQYF. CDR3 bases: TGCAGCGTTGAGGTCGGATACCTCATGGAGCAGTACTTC.

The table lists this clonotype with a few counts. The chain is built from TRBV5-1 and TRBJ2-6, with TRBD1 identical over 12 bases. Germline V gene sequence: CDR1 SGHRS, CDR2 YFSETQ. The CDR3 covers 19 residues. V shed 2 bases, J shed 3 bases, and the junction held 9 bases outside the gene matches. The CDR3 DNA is TGCGCCAGCAGCTTCACCACCGGGACAGGGGGCTTTGGGGCCAACGTCCTGACTTTC. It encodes CASSFTTGTGGFGANVLTF.

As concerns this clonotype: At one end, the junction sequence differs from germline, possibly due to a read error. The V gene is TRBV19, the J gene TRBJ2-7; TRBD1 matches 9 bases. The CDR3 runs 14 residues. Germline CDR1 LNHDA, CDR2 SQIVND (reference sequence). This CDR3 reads CDSSMGQGHHEQYF. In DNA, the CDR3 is TGTGACAGTAGTATGGGACAGGGACACCACGAGCAGTACTTC.

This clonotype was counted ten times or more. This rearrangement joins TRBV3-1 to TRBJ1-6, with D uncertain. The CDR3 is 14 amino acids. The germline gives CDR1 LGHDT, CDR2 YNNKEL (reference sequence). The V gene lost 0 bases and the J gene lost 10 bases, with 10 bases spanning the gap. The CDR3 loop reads CASSQDWTRSPLHF. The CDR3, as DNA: TGTGCCAGCAGCCAAGATTGGACCCGGTCACCCCTCCACTTT.

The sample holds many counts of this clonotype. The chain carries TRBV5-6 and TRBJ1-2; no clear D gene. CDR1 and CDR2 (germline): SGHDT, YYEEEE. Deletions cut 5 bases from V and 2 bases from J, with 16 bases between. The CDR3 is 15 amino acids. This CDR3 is CASSNDPGANYGYTF. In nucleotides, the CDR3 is TGTGCCAGCAGTAACGACCCCGGCGCGAACTATGGCTACACCTTC.

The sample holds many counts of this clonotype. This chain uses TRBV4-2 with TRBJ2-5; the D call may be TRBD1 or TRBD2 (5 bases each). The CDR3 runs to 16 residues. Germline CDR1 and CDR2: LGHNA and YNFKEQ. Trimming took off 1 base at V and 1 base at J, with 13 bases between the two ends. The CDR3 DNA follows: TGTGCCAGCAGCCAAGTCTGGGGGAACCCCCAAGAGACCCAGTACTTC. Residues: CASSQVWGNPQETQYF.

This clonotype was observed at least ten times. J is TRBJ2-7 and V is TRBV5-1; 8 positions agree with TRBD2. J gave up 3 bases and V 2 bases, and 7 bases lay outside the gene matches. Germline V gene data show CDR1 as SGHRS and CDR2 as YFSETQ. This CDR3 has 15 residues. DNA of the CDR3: TGCGCCAGCAGCTTTGGAGCGCGGGAGGTCTACGAGCAGTACTTC. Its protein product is CASSFGAREVYEQYF.

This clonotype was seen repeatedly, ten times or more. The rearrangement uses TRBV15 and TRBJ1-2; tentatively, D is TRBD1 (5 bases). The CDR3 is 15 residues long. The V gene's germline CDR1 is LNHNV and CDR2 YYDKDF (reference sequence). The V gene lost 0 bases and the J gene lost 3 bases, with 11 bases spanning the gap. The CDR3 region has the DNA TGTGCCACCAGCAGAGATGGGGCCAGCGACTATGGCTACACCTTC. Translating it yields CATSRDGASDYGYTF.